This TCR beta chain was recorded in a study of blood T cell repertoires in COVID-19. Whole-study context: Acute and convalescent COVID-19 samples came from the United States, Italy and Spain.

Participant ages covered about 18 to 95 years across around 22 US areas. Participants reported their clinical history, and cohort assignment relied on those reports. V gave up 3 bases and J gave up 0 bases; unmatched junction bases: 14. The CDR3 runs to 19 residues. The germline V gene encodes CDR1 GTSNPN and CDR2 SVGIG (reference sequence). In the study's own analysis: Scientists estimated how many nucleated cells there were by amplifying reference gene primers. Clones were sequenced by immunoSEQ multiplex PCR, and TCRdb holds only the in-frame ones, with some missing. From that table come the V and J calls and clone size; the DNA was used to work out D and trimming. The data hold fewer than 350,000 clones, with 89% observed a single time.

This chain joins TRBV30 and TRBJ1-5; the match to TRBD1 covers 10 bases. This sequence was found in a man aged 55 to 70 who had recovered from COVID-19. The source material was PBMCs or T cells enriched from blood (not recorded which). CDR3: CAWSPIGTGDPYSNQPQHF. The DNA for the CDR3 is TGTGCCTGGAGCCCCATCGGGACAGGGGACCCTTATAGCAATCAGCCCCAGCATTTT. Full variable domain (rest looked up from reference TRBV30 and TRBJ1-5): SQTIHQWPATLVQPVGSPLSLECTVEGTSNPNLYWYRQAAGRGLQLLFYSVGIGQISSEVPQNLSASRPQDRQFILSSKKLLLSDSGFYLCAWSPIGTGDPYSNQPQHFGDGTRLSIL.